Sequencing of this T cell receptor beta chain was carried out in a study of lymphopenia after photon versus proton radiotherapy. Study observations and caveats: Larger post-nadir TCR diversity loss correlated inversely with survival in deceased patients. Photon-treated patients lost naive T cells and TCR diversity; proton-treated stayed stable. After lymphocyte nadir, photon-treated repertoires showed oligoclonal expansion, especially CD8+ Temra.

As regards this clone: Antigen: not known.

Sequencing used immunoSEQ multiplex PCR; TCRdb keeps in-frame clones, though not all of them. The sample yields tens of thousands of clones, more than 85% seen once. V lost 6 bases and J lost 7, with 10 bases in between. This CDR3 spans 13 amino acids. The germline CDR1 and CDR2 sequences are MNHEY and SVGAGI. The receptor was isolated from a middle-aged woman with cholangiocarcinoma. The chain joins TRBV6-5 to TRBJ1-6, with D uncertain. This specimen consisted of peripheral blood, obtained from a patient treated with photon-based radiotherapy. CDR3 residues: CASSPNRNSPLHF. Here the CDR3 DNA reads TGTGCCAGCAGCCCTAATCGGAATTCACCCCTCCACTTT.